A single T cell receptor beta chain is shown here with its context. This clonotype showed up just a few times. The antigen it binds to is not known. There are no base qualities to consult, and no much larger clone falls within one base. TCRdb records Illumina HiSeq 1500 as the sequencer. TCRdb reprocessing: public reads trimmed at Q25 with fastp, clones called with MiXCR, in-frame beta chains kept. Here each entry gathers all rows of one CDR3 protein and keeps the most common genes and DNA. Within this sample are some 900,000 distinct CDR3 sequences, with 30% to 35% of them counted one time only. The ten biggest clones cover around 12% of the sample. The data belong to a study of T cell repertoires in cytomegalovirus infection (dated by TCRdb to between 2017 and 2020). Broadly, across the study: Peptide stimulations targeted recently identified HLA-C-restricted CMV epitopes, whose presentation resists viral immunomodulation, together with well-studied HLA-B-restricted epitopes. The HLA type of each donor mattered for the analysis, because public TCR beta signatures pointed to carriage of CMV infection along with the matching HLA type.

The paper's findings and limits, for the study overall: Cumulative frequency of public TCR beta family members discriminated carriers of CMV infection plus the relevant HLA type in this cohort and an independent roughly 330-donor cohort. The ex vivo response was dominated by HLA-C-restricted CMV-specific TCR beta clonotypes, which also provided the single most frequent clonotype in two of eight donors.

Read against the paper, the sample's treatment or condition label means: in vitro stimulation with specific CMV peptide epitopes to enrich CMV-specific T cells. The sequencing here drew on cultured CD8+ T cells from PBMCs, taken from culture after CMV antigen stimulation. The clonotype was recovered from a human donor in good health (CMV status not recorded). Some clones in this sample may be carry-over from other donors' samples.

The CDR3 region has the sequence CASSDSGNTDTQYF. The DNA reads as follows: TGTGCCAGCAGTGATAGCGGTAACACAGATACGCAGTATTTT. The chain joins TRBV27 to TRBJ2-3, with a weak D call of TRBD2 (6 bases match). Per the germline V gene (reference sequence), MNHEY is the CDR1 and SMNVEV is the CDR2. A distance of 11 bases separates the germline ends of V and J, which lose 5 bases and 2 bases respectively. CDR3 length: 14 amino acids, cysteine to phenylalanine. Here the CDR3 DNA is all that survives: 42 bases in frame from base 1.